This TCR beta chain was profiled in a study of blood T cell repertoires in COVID-19. The CDR3 is made up of 16 amino acids. Trimming cost V 6 bases and J 2 bases; bases outside gene matches: 11. CDR1 SNHLY and CDR2 FYNNEI come from the germline V gene. This clone has more than one count but fewer than ten. Here immunoSEQ multiplex PCR was the method, and the copy in TCRdb shows in-frame clones only, minus some. The repertoire holds about 90,000 clones, roughly 90% seen once, with around 14% in the top ten. The genes are TRBV2 and TRBJ2-5, with 8 nucleotides matching TRBD1. The origin of this receptor is a male donor with acute or convalescent COVID-19. The sequenced sample was peripheral blood. The CDR3 reads CASSLGTGSRQETQYF. CDR3 nucleotides: TGTGCCAGCAGCCTTGGGACAGGTTCCCGACAAGAGACCCAGTACTTC.